The 6 T cell receptor beta chains below were found in one sample sequenced in a study of CD8 T cells in ankylosing spondylitis. TCRdb fed the 5' RACE reads into MiXCR, producing one record per CDR3 protein. The table shows some 220,000 distinct CDR3 sequences, with more than 9% occurring only once. Material for sequencing was blood, either unsorted or a sorted T cell fraction (not recorded which). These TCRs come from a male donor with ankylosing spondylitis or in good health (not recorded which).

Ten or more counts support this clonotype. CDR3: CASSRMVAGANVLTF. The CDR3 region has the DNA TGTGCCAGCAGCAGAATGGTTGCTGGGGCCAACGTCCTGACTTTC. The chain combines TRBV6-1 with TRBJ2-6; no definite D call. This CDR3 spans 15 amino acids. CDR1 and CDR2 (germline): MNHNS, SASEGT. V lost 6 bases and J 2 bases, leaving 11 bases between the germline ends.

This clonotype was counted ten times or more. The chain has TRBV9 and TRBJ2-1; 7 positions agree with TRBD2. V was pared by 4 bases and J by 1 base, with 2 bases of the junction left unmatched. In germline, CDR1 is SGDLS, CDR2 YYNGEE. This CDR3 spans 14 amino acids. As DNA, the CDR3 is TGTGCCAGCAGCCGTAGCGGGTCCTACAATGAGCAGTTCTTC. Encoded protein: CASSRSGSYNEQFF.

This chain connects TRBV27 to TRBJ2-6; D perhaps matches TRBD1 (5 bases). V was pared by 4 bases and J by 4 bases, with 14 bases between. From germline, CDR1 is MNHEY and CDR2 SMNVEV (reference sequence). The CDR3 covers 16 residues. This CDR3 reads CASSSSGLRGANVLTF. As DNA, the CDR3 is TGTGCCAGCAGTTCCTCAGGGCTTCGGGGGGCCAACGTCCTGACTTTC. Complete variable domain (other parts from reference TRBV27 and TRBJ2-6): EAQVTQNPRYLITVTGKKLTVTCSQNMNHEYMSWYRQDPGLGLRQIYYSMNVEVTDKGDVPEGYKVSRKEKRNFPLILESPSPNQTSLYFCASSSSGLRGANVLTFGAGSRLTVL.

The sample holds many counts of this clonotype. The genes are TRBV6-1 and TRBJ2-5; perhaps D is TRBD1 or TRBD2 (5 bases each). This CDR3 region has 16 residues. The V end lost 5 bases, the J end lost 4 bases, and 20 bases lay between the germline ends. CDR1 is MNHNS and CDR2 is SASEGT in the germline V gene. The CDR3 DNA follows: TGTGCCAGCAGTAGATCCTGGGACGTAAGAGGAGAGACCCAGTACTTC. Residues: CASSRSWDVRGETQYF.

This clonotype was detected many times. The rearrangement links TRBV5-1 to TRBJ2-7, with D tentatively TRBD1 (5 bases). Germline lookup yields CDR1 SGHRS and CDR2 YFSETQ. The CDR3 totals 14 residues. V lost 4 bases to trimming and J lost 0 bases, with 11 bases between them. The CDR3 sequence is CASSTDTYSYEQYF. CDR3 in DNA: TGCGCCAGCAGCACGGACACCTACTCCTACGAGCAGTACTTC.

The chain employs TRBV27 and TRBJ2-3; the match to TRBD2 covers 12 bases. V lost 5 bases to trimming and J lost 6 bases; unmatched junction nucleotides: 9. The germline gives CDR1 MNHEY, CDR2 SMNVEV (reference sequence). CDR3 size: 16 residues. CDR3 DNA: TGTGCCAGCAGTGCCGGACTAGCGGGACCTCAGGATACGCAGTATTTT. Protein: CASSAGLAGPQDTQYF.